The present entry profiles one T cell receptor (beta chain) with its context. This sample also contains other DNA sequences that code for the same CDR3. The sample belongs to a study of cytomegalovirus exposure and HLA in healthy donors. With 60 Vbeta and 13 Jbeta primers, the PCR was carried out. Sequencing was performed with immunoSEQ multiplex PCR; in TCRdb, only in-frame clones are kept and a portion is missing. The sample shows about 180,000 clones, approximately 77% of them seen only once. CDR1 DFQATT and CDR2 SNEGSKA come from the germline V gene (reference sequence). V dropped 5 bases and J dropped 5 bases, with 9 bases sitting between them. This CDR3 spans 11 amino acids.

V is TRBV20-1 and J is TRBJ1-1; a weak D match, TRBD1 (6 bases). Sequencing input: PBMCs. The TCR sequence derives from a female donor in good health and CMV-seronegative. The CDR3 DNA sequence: TGCAGTGCTTCTCAGGGGACTGAAGCTTTCTTT. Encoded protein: CSASQGTEAFF.